The source of this TCR beta chain is a study of cytomegalovirus exposure and HLA in healthy donors. Study-level background: The 90 to 150 validation repertoires, a later analysis reported, used the same platform as the approximately 670 repertoires from the first cohort. Study-wide results and limits: About 150 TCR beta chains were listed as cytomegalovirus-associated.

Method: immunoSEQ multiplex PCR; TCRdb's copy keeps in-frame clones and lacks some. The table records around 150,000 clones, less than 90% of them present only once. Comments on this clone: Its antigen remains unknown.

The validation cohort, a group of more than 100 subjects, included the donors and was separate from the roughly 700-subject first cohort. Trimming removed 3 bases from V and 4 bases from J, with 8 bases in between. Germline values: CDR1 SGHNT, CDR2 YENEEA. This CDR3 has 13 amino acids. The chain links TRBV11-3 to TRBJ2-3; D not certain. The TCR sequence derives from a woman under 30 in good health and CMV-seronegative. Sequencing was performed on PBMCs. The CDR3 spells CASSFNLADTQYF. For the CDR3, the DNA is TGTGCCAGCAGCTTCAACCTAGCAGATACGCAGTATTTT.